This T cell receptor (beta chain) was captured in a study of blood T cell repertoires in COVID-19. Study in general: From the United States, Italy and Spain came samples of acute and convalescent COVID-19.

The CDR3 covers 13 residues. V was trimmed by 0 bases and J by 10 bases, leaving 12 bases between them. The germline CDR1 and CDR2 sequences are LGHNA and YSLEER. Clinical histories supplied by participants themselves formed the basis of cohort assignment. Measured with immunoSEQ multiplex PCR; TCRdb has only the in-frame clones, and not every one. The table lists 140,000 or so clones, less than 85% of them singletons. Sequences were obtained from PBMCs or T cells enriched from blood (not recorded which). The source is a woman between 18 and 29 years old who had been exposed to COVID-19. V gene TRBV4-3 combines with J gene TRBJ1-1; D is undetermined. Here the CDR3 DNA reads TGCGCCAGCAGCCAAGAGTTTTGGGGAGCAGCTTTCTTT. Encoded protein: CASSQEFWGAAFF.